This T cell receptor beta chain was recovered during a study of cytomegalovirus exposure and HLA in healthy donors (dated by TCRdb to the late 2010s). Background on the whole study: In an earlier analysis of around 540 of the donors, 276 Gb of sequence data and some 120 million unique TCR beta sequences from roughly 190 million T cells were reported. Roughly 300 gigabases of sequencing data and tens of millions of unique TCR sequences were included in an early release covering 550 to 650 HLA-typed donors. In the later analysis, no new phenotypic data were used to find candidate immune exposures; instead, reliance was placed on TCR beta sequences and their occurrence across donors. To predict cytomegalovirus infection status, the study brought together high-throughput TCR immunosequencing, statistical association of individual TCRs with disease status, and machine learning. Typing coverage differed by locus: A, B, C, DRB1 and DQB1 were typed in roughly 620-630 donors, DQA1 in 522, DPA1 in 606, and DPB1 in just under 490. On average, roughly 240,000 unique TCR beta nucleotide sequences were sequenced per donor among more than 350 genotyped donors of the cohort, with 15% to 20% of those sequences being non-productive. The study was designed to test whether signatures of past pathogen exposure could be identified by cataloging public T cell receptors. In a later analysis, previously published TCR beta repertoires from some 640 donors were re-analyzed and high-resolution HLA genotyping was added so that TCR occurrence patterns could be studied. To decide whether each TCR beta V gene segment behaved as functional or pseudogenic, an earlier analysis of several hundred of the donors relied on high-throughput TCR beta sequencing. Because of strong linkage in the cohort, roughly 5 DR-DQ haplotypes were treated as single units for association and clustering. Alongside the repertoire data, information on donor age, sex, ethnicity and CMV serostatus was compiled. Besides the first cohort of roughly 640 subjects, a separate validation cohort made up of over 95 different subjects was used. All discovery cohort repertoires had been generated using a single sequencing platform. Among the approximately 400 genotyped donors, around 81% belonged to the genetic ancestry cluster associated with self-reported Caucasian donors. A later genetic analysis used genome-wide SNP genotypes for about three fifths of the 666 donors, treating that subset as a discovery cohort. HLA typing covered class I and class II loci at four-digit resolution. The study profiled the T cell repertoires of fewer than 850 subjects by immunosequencing and related them to cytomegalovirus serostatus.

In total, roughly 670 healthy bone marrow donors made up the cohort. Cohort members were all nominally healthy when sampled, although unrecorded immune exposures were likely present. The donor tested CMV seropositive and was one of the 289 seropositive cohort members. A peripheral blood sample was collected from each donor, and TCR beta sequencing was performed on peripheral blood mononuclear cells. Genomic DNA extraction from the blood cell samples was performed with the Qiagen DNeasy Blood Extraction Kit. The library was built by means of the immunoSEQ multiplex PCR assay. The multiplex PCR relied on a mix of 60 forward primers for TCR Vbeta segments and 13 reverse primers for TCR Jbeta segments. The CDR3 region of rearranged TCR beta genes was amplified from genomic DNA by a multiplex PCR assay. On the Illumina HiSeq System, the amplified TCR beta libraries were sequenced as 87-base-pair reads. The study's own analysis went as follows. A later analysis counted about 80 million unique TCR beta chains across the 640 or so repertoires, and 9 million to 14 million of these chains were shared by at least two donors. Raw reads were error-corrected and collapsed into unique sequences with a nearest-neighbor algorithm that merged closely related sequences to remove PCR and sequencing errors. V, D and J gene segments were assigned by aligning CDR3 sequences to IMGT reference sequences. For a sequence to be retained, at least a six-nucleotide match to both a V gene segment and a J gene segment was required. A rearrangement counted as productive if the CDR3 had no stop codons and remained in frame with V and J, and every other rearrangement counted as non-productive. CDR3 was defined by IMGT convention, running from the second conserved V-encoded cysteine to the conserved J-encoded phenylalanine. In an earlier analysis of some 550 of the donors, sequences lacking an unambiguous match to a single V gene segment were excluded. An earlier analysis of 450 to 650 of the donors called V segments functional above 56.7% productive rearrangements and segregating when the between-donor standard deviation exceeded 5%. A statistical classification framework was built to diagnose cytomegalovirus status from the catalog of TCR beta chain sequences. A later analysis assigned V and J genes by comparing TCR nucleotide sequences with IMGT/GENE-DB human TR gene sequences. Using the TCRdist pipeline, a later analysis assigned CDR3 sequences along with most-parsimonious VDJ recombination scenarios. A later analysis defined each TCR beta chain by its CDR3 amino acid sequence plus V-gene family, and excluded reads lacking a unique V-gene family. As a way to deal with suspected cross-contamination and a sequencing artifact, a later analysis dropped approximately 570 nucleotide sequences that were highly shared and had low generation probability. A later analysis calculated a clonal expansion index for each public chain from normalized within-repertoire ranks of inferred template counts. Generation probabilities in a later analysis came from a VDJ recombination model fitted to out-of-frame rearrangements, and those results were checked against IGoR. A later analysis scored TCR-TCR, TCR-HLA and TCR-CMV co-occurrence with hypergeometric tests, applying a repertoire-size bias correction to TCR pairs. A later analysis estimated false discovery rates by permuting HLA or CMV assignments 20 times. A later analysis grouped co-occurring TCRs with DBSCAN, adding TCRdist sequence similarity when clustering within HLA-allele-positive subsets. For co-occurrence clustering, repertoires with fewer than 30,000 or more than 120,000 public chains were excluded, along with several repertoires with anomalous nucleotide sharing. TCRdb's version of the immuneACCESS table is confined to in-frame rearrangements and falls short of the full clone set. An unresolved V gene accounts for under half of the shortfall where checked; the remainder is of unknown origin. The V and J calls and clone size were taken over from that table, and D and trimming were inferred from the DNA. The sample table contains about 96,000 clones; only one count was recorded for approximately 75% of them. The ten most abundant clones make up approximately 3% of the sample.

From V the trimming removes 2 bases and from J it removes 7 bases, while the gene matches leave 5 bases of the junction unaccounted for. The CDR3 contains 14 residues, cysteine and phenylalanine counted. Solely the CDR3 DNA is kept, with 42 bases framed from the first base. CDR1 MDHEN and CDR2 SYDVKM were looked up in the germline V gene. What the research found in general, with its limitations: Correlated functional status among segregating V segments might reflect linkage disequilibrium, but an unknown experimental factor could not be ruled out. The classifier was reported to diagnose cytomegalovirus status with high specificity and sensitivity in both the original and validation cohorts. An earlier analysis of approximately 590 of the donors showed that most TCR beta V segments appeared in productive rearrangements either about 87% or about 30% of the time, which broadly matched IMGT annotations. According to a later analysis, most CMV-associated TCR beta chains appeared to be HLA-restricted, and the HLA associations seemed to be driven largely by CMV exposure. A later analysis found that TCR association rates varied across HLA loci, with DRB1 alleles showing the most associated TCRs and HLA-C alleles the fewest. At a false discovery rate of 0.05, a later analysis linked about 16,000 TCR beta sequences to specific HLA alleles. When HLA alleles, especially DR and DQ, strongly co-occurred, TCR associations were difficult to assign to individual alleles. A further reported finding was that TCR beta sequences accurately predicted the HLA-A and HLA-B alleles for most subjects in the first cohort. In a later analysis, HLA-associated TCR beta chains were found to be more clonally expanded and to have lower generation probabilities than equally common non-associated chains. Presence/absence analyses assumed roughly uniform sequencing depth across donors, an assumption that may not hold. A total of 150 to 200 TCR beta chains were listed by the study as associated with cytomegalovirus. Three of the identified cytomegalovirus-associated TCR beta chains were confirmed in vitro to be specific for cytomegalovirus antigens. Because counts were too low, 15 to 20 rarely observed V segments, including chromosome 9 orphons, were excluded from the earlier analysis of several hundred of the donors. A cluster of highly shared sequence variants was judged likely to represent a technical artifact of the sequencing pipeline. Only TCR beta chains were sequenced in this cohort, and the absence of alpha or paired-chain data limited detectable features. Because the 87-base-pair reads could not distinguish some IMGT-functional V segments, including TRBV6-2 and TRBV6-3, those segments were excluded. Several of the top co-occurrence clusters appeared to be linked to parvovirus B19, influenza, CMV and Epstein-Barr virus, according to a later analysis. It was suggested by the authors that the approach could potentially be generalized to other disease states and immunological phenotypes. Because HLA typing was missing for some donors at each locus, association tests included only the typed subset. A later genetic analysis associated a missense DCLRE1C variant with V-gene and J-gene trimming of TCR beta chains, and an independent cohort replicated the association. Most TCR sequences were seen in very few donors, while some public TCRs were found in many individuals. According to a later genetic analysis, donors in an Asian-associated ancestry cluster had fewer N-insertions in productive TCRs than the approximately 670-donor mean. For the cohort, immune exposure information was limited to CMV serostatus.

This clone has more than one count but fewer than ten. The target of this receptor is not known. Base quality data are lacking; no much larger clone is found one base away. Recombination linked TRBV28 to TRBJ1-5; 7 nucleotides in the junction match TRBD1. The TCR originated in a female donor in good health and CMV-seropositive. Source material: PBMCs. The CDR3 region has the sequence CASSLVGGGQPQHF. The nucleotide sequence reads as follows: TGTGCCAGCAGTTTAGTAGGAGGGGGCCAGCCCCAGCATTTT.